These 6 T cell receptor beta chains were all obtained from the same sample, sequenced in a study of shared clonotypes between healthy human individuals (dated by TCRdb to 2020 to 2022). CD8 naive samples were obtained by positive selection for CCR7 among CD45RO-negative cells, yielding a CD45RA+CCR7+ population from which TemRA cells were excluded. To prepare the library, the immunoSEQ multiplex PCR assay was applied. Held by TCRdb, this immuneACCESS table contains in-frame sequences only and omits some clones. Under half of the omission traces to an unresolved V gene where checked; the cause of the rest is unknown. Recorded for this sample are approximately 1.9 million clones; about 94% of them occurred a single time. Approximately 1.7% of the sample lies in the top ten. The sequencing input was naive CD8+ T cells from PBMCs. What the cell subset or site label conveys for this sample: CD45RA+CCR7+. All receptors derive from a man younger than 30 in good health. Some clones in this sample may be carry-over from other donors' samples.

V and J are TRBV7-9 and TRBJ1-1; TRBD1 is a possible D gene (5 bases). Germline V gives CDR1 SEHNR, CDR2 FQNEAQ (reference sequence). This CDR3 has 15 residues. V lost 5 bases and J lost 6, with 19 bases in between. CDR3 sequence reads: CASSPTDNLRSEAFF. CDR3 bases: TGTGCCAGCAGCCCAACGGACAATTTAAGATCTGAAGCTTTCTTT.

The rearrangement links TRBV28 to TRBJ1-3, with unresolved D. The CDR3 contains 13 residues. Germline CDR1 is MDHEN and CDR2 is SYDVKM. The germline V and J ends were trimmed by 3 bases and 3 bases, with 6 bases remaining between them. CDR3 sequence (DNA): TGTGCCAGCAGTTTTGGGATTGGAAACACCATATATTTT. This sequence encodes CASSFGIGNTIYF.

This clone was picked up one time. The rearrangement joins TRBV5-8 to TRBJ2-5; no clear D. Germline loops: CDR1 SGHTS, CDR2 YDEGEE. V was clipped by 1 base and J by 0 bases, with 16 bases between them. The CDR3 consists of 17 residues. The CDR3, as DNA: TGTGCCAGCAGCTTGAGCCGTATAGACGTCTACCAAGAGACCCAGTACTTC. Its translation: CASSLSRIDVYQETQYF.

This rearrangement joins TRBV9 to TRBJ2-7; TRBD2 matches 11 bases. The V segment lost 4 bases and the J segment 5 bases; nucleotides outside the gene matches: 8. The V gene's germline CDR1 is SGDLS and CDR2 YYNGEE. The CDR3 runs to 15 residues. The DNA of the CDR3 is TGTGCCAGCAGCCCCAATTTACTAGCGGGAGACGAGCAGTACTTC. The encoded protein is CASSPNLLAGDEQYF.

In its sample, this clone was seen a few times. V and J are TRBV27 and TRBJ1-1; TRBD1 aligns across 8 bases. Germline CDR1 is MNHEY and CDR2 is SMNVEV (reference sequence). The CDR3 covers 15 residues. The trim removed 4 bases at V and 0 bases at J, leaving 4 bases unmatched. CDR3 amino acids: CASSYRDRMNTEAFF. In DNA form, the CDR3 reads TGTGCCAGCAGTTATCGGGACAGGATGAACACTGAAGCTTTCTTT.

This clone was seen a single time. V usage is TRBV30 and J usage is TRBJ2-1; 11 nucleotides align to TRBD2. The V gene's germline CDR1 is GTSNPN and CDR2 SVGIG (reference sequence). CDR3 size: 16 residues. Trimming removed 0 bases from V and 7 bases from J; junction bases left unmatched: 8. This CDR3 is CAWSVPGTSGRNEQFF. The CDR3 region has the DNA TGTGCCTGGAGTGTCCCAGGGACTAGCGGTAGGAATGAGCAGTTCTTC.